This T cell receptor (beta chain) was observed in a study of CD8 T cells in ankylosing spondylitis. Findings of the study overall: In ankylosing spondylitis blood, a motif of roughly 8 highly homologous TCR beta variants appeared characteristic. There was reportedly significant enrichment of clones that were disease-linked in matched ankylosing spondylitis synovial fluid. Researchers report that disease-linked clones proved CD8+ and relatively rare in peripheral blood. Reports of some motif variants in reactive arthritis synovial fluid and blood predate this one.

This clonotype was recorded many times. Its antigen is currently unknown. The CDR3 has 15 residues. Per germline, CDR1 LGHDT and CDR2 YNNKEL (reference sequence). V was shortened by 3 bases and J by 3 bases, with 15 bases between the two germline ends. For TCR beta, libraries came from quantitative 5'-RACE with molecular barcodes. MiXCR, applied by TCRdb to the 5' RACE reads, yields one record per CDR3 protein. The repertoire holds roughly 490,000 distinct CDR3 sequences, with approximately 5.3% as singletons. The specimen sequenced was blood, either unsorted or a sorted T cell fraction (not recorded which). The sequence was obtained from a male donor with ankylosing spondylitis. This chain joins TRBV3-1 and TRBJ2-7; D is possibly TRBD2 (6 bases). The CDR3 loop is CASSQAGRGRYEQYF. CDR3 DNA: TGTGCCAGCAGCCAGGCGGGAAGGGGCCGCTACGAGCAGTACTTC.